These T cell receptor beta chains were read from a single sample in a study of T cell repertoires in cytomegalovirus infection. Using its own MiXCR run on the reads, TCRdb lists one record per CDR3 protein. The repertoire holds hundreds of thousands of distinct CDR3 sequences, with about 24% as singletons. The sequenced material came from CD8+ T cells from PBMCs. All receptors come from a human donor in good health (CMV status not recorded). Some clones in this sample may be carry-over from other donors' samples. Both conserved end residues are part of each CDR3. Each record gives: J gene, V gene, clone size, D gene, CDR3 protein, CDR3 DNA. The D gene is left open where the match is weak. Clone sizes are given selectively: once, few, many, or a class where the clone is expanded.

TRBJ1-1 | TRBV28 | few | TRBD1 | CASSDRGETEAFF | TGTGCCAGCAGCGACAGGGGGGAAACTGAAGCTTTCTTT
TRBJ2-7 | TRBV20-1 | few | . | CSASVPRAPYEQYF | TGCAGTGCTAGTGTCCCCAGGGCCCCCTACGAGCAGTACTTC
TRBJ2-6 | TRBV19 | . | . | CVSSTEGRDVLTF | TGTGTCAGCTCCACTGAGGGCCGGGACGTCCTGACTTTC
TRBJ1-1 | TRBV4-3 | . | . | CASSQVDGLNTEAFF | TGCGCCAGCAGCCAAGTAGACGGACTAAACACTGAAGCTTTCTTT
TRBJ2-1 | TRBV6-5 | . | TRBD2 | CASSPTSGGANNEQFF | TGTGCCAGCAGTCCTACTAGCGGGGGGGCCAACAATGAGCAGTTCTTC
TRBJ2-2 | TRBV7-9 | few | TRBD1 | CASSPVGTGAGELFF | TGTGCCAGCAGCCCCGTCGGGACAGGGGCCGGGGAGCTGTTTTTT
TRBJ2-3 | TRBV5-1 | few | . | CASSERGDSTDTQYF | TGCGCCAGCAGCGAGCGTGGAGATAGCACAGATACGCAGTATTTT
TRBJ2-1 | TRBV5-6 | . | TRBD2 | CASSLGASGGNGFF | TGTGCCAGCAGCTTGGGGGCTAGCGGGGGTAACGGGTTCTTC
TRBJ1-1 | TRBV2 | few | . | CASSNDPEAFF | TGTGCCAGCAGTAACGACCCTGAAGCTTTCTTT
TRBJ2-2 | TRBV6-2/TRBV6-3 | few | TRBD2 | CASSYSLRGGRDGELFF | TGTGCCAGCAGTTACTCTCTGCGGGGGGGCCGTGACGGGGAGCTGTTTTTT
TRBJ1-6 | TRBV28 | few | TRBD1 | CASSYRGLNSPLHF | TGTGCCAGCAGTTACAGGGGGCTGAATTCACCCCTCCACTTT
TRBJ2-1 | TRBV7-2 | many | . | CASSTNEQFF | TGTGCCAGCAGCACTAATGAGCAGTTCTTC
TRBJ2-1 | TRBV12-5 | . | . | CASGLIIGESSYNEQFF | TGTGCTAGTGGTTTGATTATAGGGGAGAGCTCCTACAATGAGCAGTTCTTC
TRBJ1-1 | TRBV20-1 | . | . | CSANDRLSSNTEAFF | TGCAGTGCTAATGATCGGCTGAGCTCGAACACTGAAGCTTTCTTT
TRBJ2-7 | TRBV5-1 | many | TRBD1 | CASSLGQGADEQYF | TGTGCCAGCAGTCTAGGACAGGGGGCGGATGAGCAGTACTTC
TRBJ2-3 | TRBV19 | few | . | CASHSLGAGTDTQYF | TGTGCCAGCCATTCCCTTGGGGCTGGCACAGATACGCAGTATTTT
TRBJ2-3 | TRBV9 | few | TRBD2 | CASSSRSGGGTDTQYF | TGTGCCAGCAGCTCCCGAAGCGGGGGAGGCACAGATACGCAGTATTTT
TRBJ1-5 | TRBV6-1 | . | TRBD1 | CASSERRDRGYQPQHF | TGTGCCAGCAGTGAAAGGAGGGACAGGGGCTATCAGCCCCAGCATTTT
TRBJ2-1 | TRBV7-3 | many | . | CASSPTPGYNEQFF | TGTGCCAGCAGCCCCACCCCAGGCTACAATGAGCAGTTCTTC
TRBJ1-1 | TRBV19 | . | . | CVSSIGRNTEAFF | TGTGTCAGTAGTATAGGGCGGAACACTGAAGCTTTCTTT
TRBJ2-7 | TRBV7-6 | many | . | CASSPFLTNEQYF | TGTGCCAGCAGCCCTTTTTTGACTAACGAGCAGTACTTC